The 14 T cell receptor beta chains below all came from one sample that was sequenced in a study of human T cells and chemical hapten exposure. Total RNA was extracted from unfractionated whole blood. TCRdb re-called the 5' RACE reads with MiXCR, one entry per CDR3 protein. The data hold about 81,000 distinct CDR3 sequences, with 6% to 8.5% observed a single time. The receptors were gathered from a male donor in good health.

This clonotype was found many times. J is TRBJ2-1 and V is TRBV25-1, with D possibly TRBD2 on 5 matching bases. Trimming removed 1 base at V and 5 bases at J, with 30 bases between. Germline CDR1 is MGHDK and CDR2 is SYGVNS. The CDR3 sequence is 21 residues long. CDR3 sequence: CASSEFGVRWRVSGYHNEQFF. As DNA, the CDR3 is TGTGCCAGCAGTGAATTTGGTGTTCGTTGGCGAGTGAGCGGTTACCACAATGAGCAGTTCTTC.

The rearrangement uses TRBV6-6 and TRBJ2-7; 10 nucleotides align to TRBD2. Germline CDR1 and CDR2: MNHNY and SVGAGI (reference sequence). This CDR3 contains 16 residues. The J segment lost 3 bases and the V segment lost 2 bases, leaving 7 bases of the junction unmatched. CDR3 sequence: CASSYSLAGDFYEQYF. The CDR3 DNA reads as TGTGCCAGCAGTTACAGTCTAGCGGGAGACTTCTACGAGCAGTACTTC.

The V gene is TRBV7-2, the J gene TRBJ2-3; weak D call: TRBD2 (6 bases). CDR3 size: 13 residues. Germline CDR1 is SGHTA and CDR2 is FQGNSA. The ends were cut back, 5 bases at V and 6 bases at J, with 12 bases in the middle. DNA for the CDR3: TGTGCCAGCAGCCCGGGACTTGCGGATACGCAGTATTTT. It translates to CASSPGLADTQYF.

This clonotype was seen many times. The J gene is TRBJ1-2, the V gene TRBV6-5; the match to TRBD1 covers 9 bases. With V trimmed by 8 bases and J by 8 bases, 6 bases remained unmatched. Germline CDR1 and CDR2: MNHEY and SVGAGI. The CDR3 is 12 residues long. Here the CDR3 DNA reads TGTGCCAGCGGGGACAGGGAAAACGGCTACACCTTC. It encodes CASGDRENGYTF.

This clonotype was counted at least ten times. The chain combines TRBV5-4 with TRBJ2-7; 9 nucleotides line up with TRBD1. CDR3 length: 15 residues. The V and J ends lost 3 bases and 7 bases, in that order; junction bases with no gene match: 11. CDR1 is SGHNT and CDR2 is YYREEE in the germline V gene (reference sequence). CDR3 in amino acids: CASSSLGQGREEQYF. The CDR3 DNA sequence: TGTGCCAGCAGCTCCCTTGGACAGGGGAGAGAGGAGCAGTACTTC. Together with reference TRBV5-4 and TRBJ2-7, the CDR3 gives the full variable domain: ETGVTQSPTHLIKTRGQQVTLRCSSQSGHNTVSWYQQALGQGPQFIFQYYREEENGRGNFPPRFSGLQFPNYSSELNVNALELDDSALYLCASSSLGQGREEQYFGPGTRLTVT.

This clonotype has at least ten counts. A junction boundary mismatches the germline segment, possibly from a read error. The chain links TRBV12-3 or TRBV12-4 to TRBJ1-5; D gene uncertain. This CDR3 comprises 15 residues. CDR3 sequence reads: CASRLGLGAGQPQHF. Written as DNA, the CDR3 is TGTGCCAGCAGATTAGGGTTGGGCGCAGGTCAGCCCCAGCATTTT.

This clonotype turned up a few times. The chain uses TRBV5-5 and TRBJ2-7, with 12 bases fitting TRBD2. V was pared by 0 bases and J by 2 bases, with 3 bases of the junction left unmatched. The CDR3 contains 16 residues. CDR1 and CDR2 (germline): SGHKS, YYEKEE (reference sequence). The CDR3 DNA follows: TGTGCCAGCAGCTTGGGACTAGCGGGAGCGGCCTACGAGCAGTACTTC. Translation gives CASSLGLAGAAYEQYF.

This clonotype was counted between two and nine times. The gene calls are TRBV19 and TRBJ2-7; tentative D call: TRBD1 (6 bases). Between the trimmed V and J ends, which lost 1 base and 3 bases, there was a span of 10 bases. Germline assignment: CDR1 LNHDA and CDR2 SQIVND (reference sequence). The CDR3 is 14 residues long. The CDR3 sequence is CASSIGQGHYEQYF. For the CDR3, the DNA is TGTGCCAGTAGTATAGGCCAGGGGCACTACGAGCAGTACTTC.

This clonotype was counted only a few times. The chain combines TRBV7-6 with TRBJ2-3; weak D call: TRBD1 (6 bases). V lost 5 bases, J lost 4 bases, and 16 bases lay in between. The germline V gene encodes CDR1 SGHVS and CDR2 FNYEAQ. The CDR3 spans 15 residues. The CDR3 DNA sequence: TGTGCCAGCAGCCCACGGACATACAGGGCAGATACGCAGTATTTT. This gives the protein CASSPRTYRADTQYF. The full variable domain, rest sourced from reference TRBV7-6 and TRBJ2-3, is GAGVSQSPRYKVTKRGQDVALRCDPISGHVSLYWYRQALGQGPEFLTYFNYEAQQDKSGLPNDRFSAERPEGSISTLTIQRTEQRDSAMYRCASSPRTYRADTQYFGPGTRLTVL.

In regard to this clonotype: The CDR3 end shows no conserved phenylalanine or tryptophan, and so a read error is likely. V gene TRBV20-1 combines with J gene TRBJ1-4; TRBD1 agrees at 7 bases. The CDR3 is 14 residues long. CDR1 and CDR2 (germline): DFQATT, SNEGSKA (reference sequence). The V gene end was trimmed by 6 bases and the J gene end by 5 bases; junction bases not matched to a gene: 9. The CDR3 DNA follows: TGCAGTGCCGACAAGACAGGGAGAAATGAAAAACTGTTTTTA. This gives the protein CSADKTGRNEKLFL.

The chain recombines TRBV27 with TRBJ1-2, with 7 bases identical to TRBD1. Per the germline V gene, CDR1 is MNHEY and CDR2 is SMNVEV (reference sequence). The CDR3 has 17 residues. J was trimmed by 7 bases and V by 6 bases; bases with no gene match: 20. The CDR3 nucleotides are TGTGCCAGCAGCCCTCGACAGGGCGTCCTACTGAGGGGTGGCTACACCTTC. Amino acid sequence: CASSPRQGVLLRGGYTF.

J is TRBJ2-2 and V is TRBV12-5; possible D gene TRBD2, 6 bases. Deletions cut 4 bases from V and 1 base from J, with 10 bases between. CDR1 LGHNT and CDR2 FRNRAP come from the germline V gene. This CDR3 is 15 amino acids long. CDR3 amino acids: CASGSPGGNTGELFF. The CDR3 DNA follows: TGTGCTAGTGGTTCCCCCGGGGGGAACACCGGGGAGCTGTTTTTT.

This clonotype was observed many times. The chain's CDR3 is CSAGTSGRDEQFF. Written as DNA, the CDR3 is TGCAGTGCTGGAACTAGCGGGAGGGATGAGCAGTTCTTC. The genes are TRBV20-1 and TRBJ2-1, with 13 bases lining up with TRBD2. V shed 5 bases and J 8 bases; nucleotides not matched to a gene: 3. The CDR3 runs to 13 residues. Germline V lookup: CDR1 DFQATT, CDR2 SNEGSKA (reference sequence).

This clonotype showed up many times. The V gene is TRBV4-1, the J gene TRBJ2-2; 7 nucleotides align to TRBD2. CDR3 length: 16 residues. Germline trimming cut 0 bases from V and 3 bases from J; bases unmatched to any gene: 4. From germline, CDR1 is MGHRA and CDR2 YSYEKL. For the CDR3, the DNA is TGCGCCAGCAGCCAAGAGGCTAGCGGACACACCGGGGAGCTGTTTTTT. It codes for CASSQEASGHTGELFF.